Following are 8 T cell receptor beta chains from one sample sequenced in a study of CD8 T cells in ankylosing spondylitis. TCRdb passed the 5' RACE reads through MiXCR, listing each CDR3 protein once. The data hold approximately 250,000 distinct CDR3 sequences, with 10% observed a single time. The specimen was blood, either unsorted or a sorted T cell fraction (not recorded which). Receptors were obtained from a male donor with ankylosing spondylitis or in good health (not recorded which).

Many counts were recorded for this clonotype. J is TRBJ2-2 and V is TRBV13; D is ambiguous. This CDR3 contains 12 residues. Trimming cost V 7 bases and J 7 bases, with 10 bases left between them. The germline V gene has CDR1 PRHDT and CDR2 FYEKMQ (reference sequence). CDR3: CASTVTNGELFF. The CDR3 DNA is TGTGCCAGCACCGTAACAAACGGGGAGCTGTTTTTT.

This clonotype has ten or more counts. The chain links TRBV12-3 or TRBV12-4 to TRBJ1-3; no clear D gene. Trimming took 3 bases from V and 0 from J, leaving 12 bases between them. The CDR3 totals 16 residues. CDR3: CASSFQGQSSGNTIYF. DNA for the CDR3: TGTGCCAGCAGTTTCCAAGGGCAGAGCTCTGGAAACACCATATATTTT.

About this clonotype itself: A much more abundant neighbour one base away suggests this may be a read error. V and J are TRBV11-2 and TRBJ2-1; possible D gene TRBD2, 5 bases. CDR1 SGHAT and CDR2 FQNNGV come from the germline V gene. V was pared by 4 bases and J by 2 bases, with 15 bases between. The CDR3 loop spans 16 amino acids. This chain's CDR3 is CASSYTSGIAYNEQFF. Here the CDR3 DNA reads TGTGCCAGCAGCTATACCTCGGGGATCGCCTACAATGAGCAGTTCTTC.

This clonotype was seen ten or more times. J is TRBJ1-3 and V is TRBV5-6, with D possibly being TRBD1 (5 bases). CDR3 length equals 15 residues. Germline loops: CDR1 SGHDT, CDR2 YYEEEE. Trimming took off 0 bases at V and 5 bases at J, with 12 bases between the two ends. This CDR3 reads CASSLGDLSRNTIYF. The CDR3 nucleotides are TGTGCCAGCAGCTTGGGGGACCTGAGTCGAAACACCATATATTTT.

This clonotype was seen many times. The chain is built from TRBV5-1 and TRBJ2-2; D gene ambiguous. CDR1 is SGHRS and CDR2 is YFSETQ in the germline V gene. Between the trimmed V and J ends, which lost 5 bases and 1 base, there was a span of 9 bases. CDR3 length: 14 amino acids. The DNA for the CDR3 is TGCGCCAGCAGACTGGCCATGAACACCGGGGAGCTGTTTTTT. Translating gives CASRLAMNTGELFF. Full variable domain (outside the CDR3, taken from reference TRBV5-1 and TRBJ2-2): KAGVTQTPRYLIKTRGQQVTLSCSPISGHRSVSWYQQTPGQGLQFLFEYFSETQRNKGNFPGRFSGRQFSNSRSEMNVSTLELGDSALYLCASRLAMNTGELFFGEGSRLTVL.

The table lists this clonotype with many counts. The chain is built from TRBV7-7 and TRBJ2-5, with D perhaps given as TRBD1 or TRBD2 (5 bases each). The V gene's germline CDR1 is SSHAT and CDR2 FNYEAQ (reference sequence). The CDR3 is 13 residues long. Trimming took 3 bases from V and 5 from J, leaving 10 bases between them. CDR3 in DNA: TGTGCCAGCAGCTTGGGACCCCCTGAGACCCAGTACTTC. Translated, it gives CASSLGPPETQYF.

This clonotype was seen many times. CDR3 DNA: TGTGCCAGCTCAATCAGGGGGGGACTAGGGATCTACGAGCAGTACTTC. It encodes CASSIRGGLGIYEQYF. The gene calls are TRBV12-3 or TRBV12-4 and TRBJ2-7; D might be TRBD2 (8 bases). CDR3 length equals 16 residues. Trimming left V 8 bases short and J 3 bases short, with 23 bases between.

This clonotype was detected many times. V usage is TRBV18 and J usage is TRBJ1-1; D is possibly TRBD1 (5 bases). CDR3 length equals 13 residues. V was shortened by 5 bases and J by 2 bases, with 9 bases between the two germline ends. CDR1 is KGHSH, CDR2 LQKENI, per germline. The CDR3 sequence: CASSGGLNTEAFF. CDR3 DNA: TGTGCCAGCTCAGGGGGACTAAACACTGAAGCTTTCTTT.